This is a list of T cell receptor beta chains from one sample in a study of PD-L1 blockade in urothelial cancer. Data came from immunoSEQ multiplex PCR; TCRdb stores just in-frame clones and leaves some out. The sample consists of about 52,000 clones, about 80% of them appearing once. Sequenced here: PBMCs, sampled around atezolizumab (anti-PD-L1) treatment. These TCRs come from a man between 65 and 79 years old with urothelial cancer. Both conserved end residues are part of each CDR3. The order of the fields is D gene, clone size, J gene, V gene, CDR3 protein, CDR3 DNA. The D gene is left open where the match is weak. Size is omitted from some rows. Given values are once, few, many or a class for expanded clones.

d_call: TRBD2; clone_size: .; j_call: TRBJ2-1; v_call: TRBV5-1; cdr3_aa: CASSLFSGKGGEQFF; cdr3_nt: TGCGCCAGCAGCTTGTTTAGCGGGAAAGGTGGTGAGCAGTTCTTC
d_call: TRBD1; clone_size: .; j_call: TRBJ2-7; v_call: TRBV5-5; cdr3_aa: CASSLVGQGDYEQYF; cdr3_nt: TGTGCCAGCAGCTTGGTGGGACAGGGGGACTACGAGCAGTACTTC
d_call: TRBD2; clone_size: .; j_call: TRBJ2-3; v_call: TRBV5-1; cdr3_aa: CASSPPTSGTADTQYF; cdr3_nt: TGCGCCAGCAGCCCGCCGACTAGCGGGACGGCGGATACGCAGTATTTT
d_call: .; clone_size: .; j_call: TRBJ1-6; v_call: TRBV7-2; cdr3_aa: CASSGQRNSPLHF; cdr3_nt: TGTGCCAGCAGTGGACAACGTAATTCACCCCTCCACTTT
d_call: TRBD2; clone_size: once; j_call: TRBJ2-7; v_call: TRBV11-2; cdr3_aa: CASSPWTSGRDEQYF; cdr3_nt: TGTGCCAGCAGCCCGTGGACTAGCGGGAGGGACGAGCAGTACTTC
d_call: .; clone_size: .; j_call: TRBJ2-2; v_call: TRBV9; cdr3_aa: CASSGGPTGELFF; cdr3_nt: TGTGCCAGCAGCGGGGGGCCCACCGGGGAGCTGTTTTTT
d_call: .; clone_size: .; j_call: TRBJ2-5; v_call: TRBV7-2; cdr3_aa: CASSNSGGPETQYF; cdr3_nt: TGTGCCAGCAGCAACTCCGGAGGGCCGGAGACCCAGTACTTC
d_call: TRBD2; clone_size: once; j_call: TRBJ2-1; v_call: TRBV5-8; cdr3_aa: CASSSGTSTYNEQFF; cdr3_nt: TGTGCCAGCAGCTCCGGGACTAGTACCTACAATGAGCAGTTCTTC
d_call: TRBD1; clone_size: once; j_call: TRBJ2-5; v_call: TRBV7-9; cdr3_aa: CASSSGGLKETQYF; cdr3_nt: TGTGCCAGCAGCTCAGGGGGCTTAAAAGAGACCCAGTACTTC
d_call: .; clone_size: .; j_call: TRBJ2-2; v_call: TRBV5-4; cdr3_aa: CASSLSGVNTGELFF; cdr3_nt: TGTGCCAGCAGCTTGTCAGGGGTAAACACCGGGGAGCTGTTTTTT
d_call: TRBD1; clone_size: .; j_call: TRBJ2-7; v_call: TRBV27; cdr3_aa: CASSPTGASYEQYF; cdr3_nt: TGTGCCAGCAGTCCGACAGGGGCCTCCTACGAGCAGTACTTC
d_call: TRBD1; clone_size: .; j_call: TRBJ1-6; v_call: TRBV4-2; cdr3_aa: CASSQVGTEGSPLHF; cdr3_nt: TGTGCCAGCAGCCAAGTTGGGACAGAAGGATCACCCCTCCACTTT
d_call: .; clone_size: .; j_call: TRBJ1-2; v_call: TRBV18; cdr3_aa: CASSPSAGTAYTF; cdr3_nt: TGTGCCAGCTCACCCTCGGCCGGGACTGCCTACACCTTC
d_call: TRBD2; clone_size: .; j_call: TRBJ2-1; v_call: TRBV9; cdr3_aa: CASSLAGVWNEQFF; cdr3_nt: TGTGCCAGCAGCCTAGCGGGAGTATGGAATGAGCAGTTCTTC
d_call: TRBD2; clone_size: .; j_call: TRBJ2-4; v_call: TRBV27; cdr3_aa: CASSLTSGGVGIQYF; cdr3_nt: TGTGCCAGCAGTTTGACTAGCGGGGGGGTCGGCATTCAGTACTTC
d_call: .; clone_size: .; j_call: TRBJ1-2; v_call: TRBV7-9; cdr3_aa: CASSLEGRADGYTF; cdr3_nt: TGTGCCAGCAGCTTAGAGGGCAGGGCAGACGGCTACACCTTC
d_call: .; clone_size: .; j_call: TRBJ1-1; v_call: TRBV16; cdr3_aa: CASSQSTGGTEAFF; cdr3_nt: TGTGCCAGCAGCCAATCAACAGGAGGGACTGAAGCTTTCTTT
d_call: TRBD1; clone_size: many; j_call: TRBJ1-6; v_call: TRBV19; cdr3_aa: CASSIDWDRGNSPLHF; cdr3_nt: TGTGCCAGTAGTATAGACTGGGACAGGGGCAATTCACCCCTCCACTTT
d_call: TRBD1; clone_size: .; j_call: TRBJ2-7; v_call: TRBV5-5; cdr3_aa: CASSPPNRGRQAYF; cdr3_nt: TGTGCCAGCAGCCCCCCGAACAGGGGCCGCCAGGCGTACTTC
d_call: TRBD2; clone_size: .; j_call: TRBJ2-2; v_call: TRBV7-9; cdr3_aa: CASTGLAGELFF; cdr3_nt: TGTGCCAGCACCGGACTAGCCGGGGAGCTGTTTTTT
d_call: .; clone_size: .; j_call: TRBJ2-1; v_call: TRBV29-1; cdr3_aa: CSVQKMDEQFF; cdr3_nt: TGCAGCGTACAGAAAATGGATGAGCAGTTCTTC
d_call: TRBD1; clone_size: .; j_call: TRBJ1-1; v_call: TRBV7-9; cdr3_aa: CASSPRGRRDTEAFF; cdr3_nt: TGTGCCAGCAGCCCCAGGGGGCGGAGGGACACTGAAGCTTTCTTT
d_call: TRBD1; clone_size: .; j_call: TRBJ2-7; v_call: TRBV29-1; cdr3_aa: CSVDRTGTGYEQYF; cdr3_nt: TGCAGCGTTGACCGGACAGGGACAGGGTACGAGCAGTACTTC
d_call: TRBD1; clone_size: .; j_call: TRBJ2-2; v_call: TRBV5-4; cdr3_aa: CASSPRQGRTGELFF; cdr3_nt: TGTGCCAGCAGCCCCCGACAGGGGAGGACCGGGGAGCTGTTTTTT
d_call: .; clone_size: .; j_call: TRBJ1-2; v_call: TRBV28; cdr3_aa: CASMTVNYGYTF; cdr3_nt: TGTGCCAGCATGACAGTGAACTATGGCTACACCTTC
d_call: TRBD1; clone_size: .; j_call: TRBJ1-1; v_call: TRBV19; cdr3_aa: CASSHLWGQGDHTEAFF; cdr3_nt: TGTGCCAGTAGTCACCTCTGGGGGCAGGGGGACCACACTGAAGCTTTCTTT
d_call: .; clone_size: once; j_call: TRBJ2-7; v_call: TRBV14; cdr3_aa: CASSPGGRSYEQYF; cdr3_nt: TGTGCCAGCAGTCCCGGGGGGCGTTCCTACGAGCAGTACTTC
d_call: TRBD1; clone_size: .; j_call: TRBJ1-3; v_call: TRBV28; cdr3_aa: CASRRTGGASGNTIYF; cdr3_nt: TGTGCCAGCAGAAGGACAGGGGGCGCGTCTGGAAACACCATATATTTT
d_call: TRBD1; clone_size: .; j_call: TRBJ1-6; v_call: TRBV7-2; cdr3_aa: CASSAGTGPYRALHF; cdr3_nt: TGTGCCAGCAGCGCTGGGACAGGGCCTTATAGGGCCCTCCACTTT
d_call: TRBD2; clone_size: .; j_call: TRBJ2-3; v_call: TRBV5-5; cdr3_aa: CASSLEVAGRTDTQYF; cdr3_nt: TGTGCCAGCAGCTTGGAGGTAGCGGGGCGCACAGATACGCAGTATTTT
d_call: TRBD1; clone_size: .; j_call: TRBJ1-1; v_call: TRBV19; cdr3_aa: CASSMGFRDRAHTEAFF; cdr3_nt: TGTGCCAGTAGTATGGGCTTTAGGGACAGGGCCCACACTGAAGCTTTCTTT
d_call: TRBD1; clone_size: .; j_call: TRBJ2-1; v_call: TRBV5-4; cdr3_aa: CASSQGFRTGKKTDEQFF; cdr3_nt: TGTGCCAGCAGTCAAGGGTTCCGGACAGGGAAGAAGACTGATGAGCAGTTCTTC
d_call: TRBD2; clone_size: .; j_call: TRBJ2-5; v_call: TRBV23-1; cdr3_aa: CASSQWGLAGTLKETQYF; cdr3_nt: TGCGCCAGCAGTCAATGGGGACTAGCGGGAACCCTGAAAGAGACCCAGTACTTC
d_call: TRBD1; clone_size: .; j_call: TRBJ1-4; v_call: TRBV27; cdr3_aa: CASGKGTGVEKLFF; cdr3_nt: TGTGCCAGCGGTAAAGGGACAGGGGTTGAAAAACTGTTTTTT
d_call: .; clone_size: .; j_call: TRBJ2-5; v_call: TRBV7-2; cdr3_aa: CASSLSDRNYQETQYF; cdr3_nt: TGTGCCAGCAGCTTATCCGACAGGAACTACCAAGAGACCCAGTACTTC
d_call: .; clone_size: .; j_call: TRBJ1-5; v_call: TRBV7-8; cdr3_aa: CASSLAQGQPQHF; cdr3_nt: TGTGCCAGCAGCTTAGCCCAGGGGCAGCCCCAGCATTTT
d_call: .; clone_size: .; j_call: TRBJ2-2; v_call: TRBV9; cdr3_aa: CASSVRGSSTNTGELFF; cdr3_nt: TGTGCCAGCAGCGTACGGGGGTCCTCTACGAACACCGGGGAGCTGTTTTTT
d_call: .; clone_size: once; j_call: TRBJ1-4; v_call: TRBV11-2; cdr3_aa: CASGFLSEKLFF; cdr3_nt: TGTGCCAGCGGCTTTCTTTCTGAAAAACTGTTTTTT
d_call: TRBD2; clone_size: once; j_call: TRBJ2-2; v_call: TRBV5-1; cdr3_aa: CASSILAPGELFF; cdr3_nt: TGCGCCAGCAGCATACTAGCGCCCGGGGAGCTGTTTTTT
d_call: .; clone_size: .; j_call: TRBJ1-2; v_call: TRBV7-8; cdr3_aa: CASSLAPRGGYTF; cdr3_nt: TGTGCCAGCAGCTTAGCGCCCCGGGGTGGCTACACCTTC
d_call: .; clone_size: few; j_call: TRBJ1-5; v_call: TRBV4-2; cdr3_aa: CASSQEGNRAGQPQHF; cdr3_nt: TGTGCCAGCAGCCAAGAGGGAAACAGGGCAGGTCAGCCCCAGCATTTT
d_call: TRBD2; clone_size: .; j_call: TRBJ2-5; v_call: TRBV7-8; cdr3_aa: CASSFLGGLAGSAAQYF; cdr3_nt: TGTGCCAGCAGCTTCTTGGGTGGACTAGCGGGGTCCGCGGCCCAGTACTTC
d_call: .; clone_size: .; j_call: TRBJ1-4; v_call: TRBV19; cdr3_aa: CASSGLAGEKLFF; cdr3_nt: TGTGCCAGTAGTGGGCTGGCCGGTGAAAAACTGTTTTTT
d_call: TRBD1; clone_size: .; j_call: TRBJ1-1; v_call: TRBV7-2; cdr3_aa: CASSADRGEAFF; cdr3_nt: TGTGCCAGCAGCGCAGACAGGGGTGAAGCTTTCTTT
d_call: .; clone_size: .; j_call: TRBJ1-6; v_call: TRBV4-2; cdr3_aa: CASSQYLSPGLSSYNSPLHF; cdr3_nt: TGTGCCAGCAGCCAATACCTCTCGCCAGGGCTGAGCTCCTATAATTCACCCCTCCACTTT
d_call: .; clone_size: .; j_call: TRBJ1-1; v_call: TRBV5-1; cdr3_aa: CASSSGQPNTEAFF; cdr3_nt: TGCGCCAGCAGCTCAGGACAGCCTAACACTGAAGCTTTCTTT
d_call: TRBD1; clone_size: .; j_call: TRBJ2-2; v_call: TRBV5-1; cdr3_aa: CASSRTGATGELFF; cdr3_nt: TGCGCCAGCAGCCGGACAGGGGCCACCGGGGAGCTGTTTTTT
d_call: .; clone_size: few; j_call: TRBJ1-5; v_call: TRBV12-5; cdr3_aa: CASTGHFNQPQHF; cdr3_nt: TGTGCTAGTACAGGGCACTTCAATCAGCCCCAGCATTTT
d_call: .; clone_size: few; j_call: TRBJ1-1; v_call: TRBV10-2; cdr3_aa: CASSGAGTTRNTEAFF; cdr3_nt: TGCGCCAGCAGTGGGGCTGGGACAACGAGGAACACTGAAGCTTTCTTT
d_call: .; clone_size: .; j_call: TRBJ1-2; v_call: TRBV9; cdr3_aa: CADPGGGDGDYGYTF; cdr3_nt: TGTGCCGATCCCGGCGGAGGGGATGGCGACTATGGCTACACCTTC
d_call: .; clone_size: .; j_call: TRBJ1-3; v_call: TRBV6-4; cdr3_aa: CASRPREGPINSGNTIYF; cdr3_nt: TGTGCCAGCAGACCTCGGGAGGGCCCTATTAACTCTGGAAACACCATATATTTT
d_call: .; clone_size: .; j_call: TRBJ1-1; v_call: TRBV4-2; cdr3_aa: CASSRSKVNTEAFF; cdr3_nt: TGTGCCAGCAGCCGAAGCAAAGTGAACACTGAAGCTTTCTTT
d_call: TRBD2; clone_size: few; j_call: TRBJ2-7; v_call: TRBV28; cdr3_aa: CASRSGGYEQYF; cdr3_nt: TGTGCCAGCAGAAGCGGGGGCTACGAGCAGTACTTC